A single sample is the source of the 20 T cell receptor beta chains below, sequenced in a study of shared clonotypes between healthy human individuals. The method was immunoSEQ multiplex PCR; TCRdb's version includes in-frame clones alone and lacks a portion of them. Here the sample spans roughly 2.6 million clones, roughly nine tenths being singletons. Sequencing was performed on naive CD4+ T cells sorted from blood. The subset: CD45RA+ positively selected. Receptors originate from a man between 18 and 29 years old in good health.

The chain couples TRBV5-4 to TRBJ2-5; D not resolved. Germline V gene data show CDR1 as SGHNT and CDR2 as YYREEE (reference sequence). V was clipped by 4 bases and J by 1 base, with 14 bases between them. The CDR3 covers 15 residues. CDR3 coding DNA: TGTGCCAGCAGCCTACCTTCAGGAGCCCAAGAGACCCAGTACTTC. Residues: CASSLPSGAQETQYF.

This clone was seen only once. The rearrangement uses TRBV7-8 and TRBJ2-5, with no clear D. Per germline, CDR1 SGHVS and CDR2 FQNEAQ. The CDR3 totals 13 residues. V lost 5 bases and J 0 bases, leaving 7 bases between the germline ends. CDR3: CASSLRYQETQYF. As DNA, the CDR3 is TGTGCCAGCAGCCTACGGTACCAAGAGACCCAGTACTTC. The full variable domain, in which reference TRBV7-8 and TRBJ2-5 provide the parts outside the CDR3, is GAGVSQSPRYKVAKRGQDVALRCDPISGHVSLFWYQQALGQGPEFLTYFQNEAQLDKSGLPSDRFFAERPEGSVSTLKIQRTQQEDSAVYLCASSLRYQETQYFGPGTRLLVL.

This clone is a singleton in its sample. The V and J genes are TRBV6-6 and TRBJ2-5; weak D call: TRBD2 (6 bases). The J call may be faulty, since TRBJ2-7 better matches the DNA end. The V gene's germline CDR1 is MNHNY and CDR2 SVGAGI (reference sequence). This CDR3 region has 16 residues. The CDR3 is CASSYRMGGASYEQYF. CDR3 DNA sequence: TGTGCCAGCAGTTACCGTATGGGGGGTGCCTCCTACGAGCAGTACTTC.

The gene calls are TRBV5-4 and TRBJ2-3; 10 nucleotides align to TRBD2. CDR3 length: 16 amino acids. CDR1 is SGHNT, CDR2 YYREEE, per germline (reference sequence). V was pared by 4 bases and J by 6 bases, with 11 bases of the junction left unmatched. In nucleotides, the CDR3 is TGTGCCAGCAGCGGTGGCGCTAGCGGGAGTCCGGATACGCAGTATTTT. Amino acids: CASSGGASGSPDTQYF.

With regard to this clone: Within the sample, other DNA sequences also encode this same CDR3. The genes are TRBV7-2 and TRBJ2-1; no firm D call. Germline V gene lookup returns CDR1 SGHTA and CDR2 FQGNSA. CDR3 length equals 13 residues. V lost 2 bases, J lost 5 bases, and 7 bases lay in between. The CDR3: CASSLRQNNEQFF. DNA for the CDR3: TGTGCCAGCAGCTTACGCCAGAACAATGAGCAGTTCTTC.

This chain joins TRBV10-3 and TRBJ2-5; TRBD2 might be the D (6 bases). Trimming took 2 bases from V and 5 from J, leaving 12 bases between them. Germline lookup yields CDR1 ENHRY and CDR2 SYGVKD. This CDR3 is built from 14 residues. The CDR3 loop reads CAISEPKGRETQYF. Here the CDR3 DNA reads TGTGCCATCAGTGAGCCAAAGGGGAGGGAGACCCAGTACTTC.

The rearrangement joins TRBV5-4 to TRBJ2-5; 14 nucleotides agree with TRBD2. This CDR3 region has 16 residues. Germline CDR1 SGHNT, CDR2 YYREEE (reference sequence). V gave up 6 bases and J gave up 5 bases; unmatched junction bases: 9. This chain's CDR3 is CASTARLAGGGETQYF. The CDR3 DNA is TGTGCCAGCACTGCTCGACTAGCGGGAGGGGGGGAGACCCAGTACTTC.

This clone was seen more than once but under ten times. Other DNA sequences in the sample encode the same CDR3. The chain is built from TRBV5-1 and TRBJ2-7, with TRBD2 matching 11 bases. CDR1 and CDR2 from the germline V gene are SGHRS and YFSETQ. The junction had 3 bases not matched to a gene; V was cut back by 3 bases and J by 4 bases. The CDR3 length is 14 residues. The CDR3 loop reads CASSSTSGSYEQYF. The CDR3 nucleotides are TGCGCCAGCAGCTCTACTAGCGGGAGTTACGAGCAGTACTTC.

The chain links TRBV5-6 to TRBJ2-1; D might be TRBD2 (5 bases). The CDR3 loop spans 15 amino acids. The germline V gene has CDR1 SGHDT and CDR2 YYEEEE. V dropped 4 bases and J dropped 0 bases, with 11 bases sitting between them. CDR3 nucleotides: TGTGCCAGCAGCACGCTAGCCAGCTCCTACAATGAGCAGTTCTTC. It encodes CASSTLASSYNEQFF.

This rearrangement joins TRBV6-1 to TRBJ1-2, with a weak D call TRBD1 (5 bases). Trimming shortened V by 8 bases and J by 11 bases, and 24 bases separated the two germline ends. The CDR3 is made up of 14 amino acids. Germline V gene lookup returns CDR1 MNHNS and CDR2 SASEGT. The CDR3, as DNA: TGTGCCAGCGCCCCGAGCCGTGAGTGGGGGGGATACACCTTC. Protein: CASAPSREWGGYTF.

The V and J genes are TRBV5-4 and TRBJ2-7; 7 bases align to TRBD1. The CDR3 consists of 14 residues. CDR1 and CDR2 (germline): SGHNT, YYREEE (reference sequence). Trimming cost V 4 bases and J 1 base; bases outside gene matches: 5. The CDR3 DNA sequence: TGTGCCAGCAGCCATAAACAGGGGTCCTACGAGCAGTACTTC. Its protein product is CASSHKQGSYEQYF. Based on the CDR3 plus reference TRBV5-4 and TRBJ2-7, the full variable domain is ETGVTQSPTHLIKTRGQQVTLRCSSQSGHNTVSWYQQALGQGPQFIFQYYREEENGRGNFPPRFSGLQFPNYSSELNVNALELDDSALYLCASSHKQGSYEQYFGPGTRLTVT.

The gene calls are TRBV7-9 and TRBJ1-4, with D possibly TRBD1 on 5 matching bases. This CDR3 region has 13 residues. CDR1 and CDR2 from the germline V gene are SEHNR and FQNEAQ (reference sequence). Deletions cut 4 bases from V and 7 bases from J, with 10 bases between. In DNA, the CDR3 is TGTGCCAGCAGCTGGGGCGGGCGTGAAAAACTGTTTTTT. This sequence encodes CASSWGGREKLFF.

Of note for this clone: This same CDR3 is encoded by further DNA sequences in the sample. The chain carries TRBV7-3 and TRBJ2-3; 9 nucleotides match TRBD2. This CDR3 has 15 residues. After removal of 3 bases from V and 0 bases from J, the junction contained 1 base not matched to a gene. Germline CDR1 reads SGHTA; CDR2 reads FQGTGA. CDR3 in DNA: TGTGCCAGCAGCTTTAGCGGGGGTAGCACAGATACGCAGTATTTT. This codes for CASSFSGGSTDTQYF.

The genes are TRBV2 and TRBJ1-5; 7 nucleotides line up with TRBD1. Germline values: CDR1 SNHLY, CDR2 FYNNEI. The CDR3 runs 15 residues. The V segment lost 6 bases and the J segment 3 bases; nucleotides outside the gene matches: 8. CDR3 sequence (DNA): TGTGCCAGCAGGGAGAGGGGACAGTTCAATCAGCCCCAGCATTTT. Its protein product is CASRERGQFNQPQHF.

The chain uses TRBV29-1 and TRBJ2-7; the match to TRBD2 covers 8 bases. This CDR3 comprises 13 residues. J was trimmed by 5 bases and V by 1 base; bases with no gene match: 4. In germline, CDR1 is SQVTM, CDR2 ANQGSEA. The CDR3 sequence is CSVEVLAGNEQYF. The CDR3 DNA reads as TGCAGCGTTGAAGTTCTAGCGGGCAACGAGCAGTACTTC.

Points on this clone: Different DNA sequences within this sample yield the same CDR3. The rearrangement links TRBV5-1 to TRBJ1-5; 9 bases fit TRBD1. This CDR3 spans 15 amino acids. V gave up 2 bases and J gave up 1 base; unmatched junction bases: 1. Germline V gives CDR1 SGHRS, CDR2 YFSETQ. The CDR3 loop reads CASSLTGGSNQPQHF. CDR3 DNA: TGCGCCAGCAGCTTAACAGGGGGCAGCAATCAGCCCCAGCATTTT.

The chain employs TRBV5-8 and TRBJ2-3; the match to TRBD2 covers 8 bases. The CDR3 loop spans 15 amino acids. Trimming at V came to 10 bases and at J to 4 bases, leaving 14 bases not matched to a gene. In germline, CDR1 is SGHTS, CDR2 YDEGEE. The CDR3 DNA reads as TGTGCCCCCGTGGGGAAGCGGGAGCCGGCAGATACGCAGTATTTT. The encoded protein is CAPVGKREPADTQYF.

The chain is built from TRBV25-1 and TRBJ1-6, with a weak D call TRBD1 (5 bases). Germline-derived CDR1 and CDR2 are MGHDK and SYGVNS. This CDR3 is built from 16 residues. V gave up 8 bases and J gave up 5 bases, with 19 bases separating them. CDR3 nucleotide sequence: TGTGCCAGCTCTCCGACGGGGGTGAAGGATAATTCACCCCTCCACTTT. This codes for CASSPTGVKDNSPLHF.

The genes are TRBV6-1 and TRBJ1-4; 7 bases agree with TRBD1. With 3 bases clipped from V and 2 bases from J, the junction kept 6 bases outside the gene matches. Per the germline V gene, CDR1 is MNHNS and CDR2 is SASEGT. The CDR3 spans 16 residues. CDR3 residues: CASSDRGQMTNEKLFF. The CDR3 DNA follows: TGTGCCAGCAGTGATAGGGGGCAGATGACTAATGAAAAACTGTTTTTT.

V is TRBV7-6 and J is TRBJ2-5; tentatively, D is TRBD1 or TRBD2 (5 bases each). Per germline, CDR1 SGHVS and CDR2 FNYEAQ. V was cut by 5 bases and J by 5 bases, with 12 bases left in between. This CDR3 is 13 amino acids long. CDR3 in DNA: TGTGCCAGCAGCCAGCAAGAGGGGGAGACCCAGTACTTC. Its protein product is CASSQQEGETQYF.